This TCR beta chain comes out of a study of blood T cell repertoires in COVID-19. Study-wide context: Acute-phase and convalescent COVID-19 samples originated in the United States, Italy and Spain.

Study members were between about 18 and 100 years old and lived in 25 or so US regions. Assignments of participants to cohorts depended upon their own reported clinical history. V shed 5 bases and J shed 4 bases, with 11 bases lying between them. The CDR3 loop spans 13 amino acids. The authors' processing: Nucleated cell number was recorded as an estimate derived from reference gene primer amplification. Libraries were prepared by immunoSEQ multiplex PCR; TCRdb keeps only in-frame clonotypes and omits some of them. Clone size and the V and J calls come from that table; the DNA yielded D and trimming. The table lists 200,000 to 300,000 clones, more than 75% of them singletons, with 2% to 2.5% in the top ten.

The receptor's source is a woman aged 50 to 65 who had recovered from COVID-19. The V gene is TRBV12-3 or TRBV12-4, the J gene TRBJ1-2; a weak D match, TRBD1 (6 bases). Sample: PBMCs or T cells enriched from blood (not recorded which). In DNA form, the CDR3 reads TGTGCCAGCAGTCCCACAGGGACCTATGGCTACACCTTC. It yields the protein CASSPTGTYGYTF.